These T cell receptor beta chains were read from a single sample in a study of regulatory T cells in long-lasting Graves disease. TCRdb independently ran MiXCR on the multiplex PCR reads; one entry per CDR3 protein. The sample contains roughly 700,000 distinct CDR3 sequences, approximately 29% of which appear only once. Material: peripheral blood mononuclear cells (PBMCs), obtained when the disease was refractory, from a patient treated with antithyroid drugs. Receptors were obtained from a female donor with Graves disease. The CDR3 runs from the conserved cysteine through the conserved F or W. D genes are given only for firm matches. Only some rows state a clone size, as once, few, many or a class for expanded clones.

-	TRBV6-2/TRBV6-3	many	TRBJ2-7	CASSYSYGNVAEQYF	TGTGCCAGCAGTTACTCATACGGGAACGTAGCCGAGCAGTACTTC
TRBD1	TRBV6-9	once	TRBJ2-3	CASSRDRPDTQYF	TGTGCCAGCAGTAGGGACAGGCCAGATACGCAGTATTTT
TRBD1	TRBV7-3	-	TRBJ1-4	CASSLKPGGLLFF	TGTGCCAGCAGTCTAAAACCAGGGGGGTTACTGTTTTTT
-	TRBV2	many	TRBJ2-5	CAISERETQYF	TGTGCCATCAGTGAGCGCGAGACCCAGTACTTC
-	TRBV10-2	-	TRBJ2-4	CASSAAGSVAKNIQYF	TGCGCCAGCAGCGCCGCGGGGAGTGTAGCCAAAAACATTCAGTACTTC
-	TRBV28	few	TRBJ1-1	CASKGGSVNTEAFF	TGTGCCAGTAAGGGAGGTTCGGTGAACACTGAAGCTTTCTTT
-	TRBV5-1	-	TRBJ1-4	CASSRDEGVMFF	TGCGCCAGCAGCCGGGATGAGGGGGTGATGTTTTTT
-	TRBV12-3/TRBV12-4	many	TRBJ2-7	CASSIAGDEQYF	TGTGCCAGCAGTATCGCAGGGGACGAGCAGTACTTC
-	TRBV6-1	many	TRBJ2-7	CASSGYEQYF	TGTGCCAGCAGCGGCTACGAGCAGTACTTC
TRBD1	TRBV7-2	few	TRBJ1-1	CASTDRGGTEAFF	TGTGCCAGCACTGACAGGGGCGGCACTGAAGCTTTCTTT
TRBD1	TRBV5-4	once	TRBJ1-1	CASRRTGEAAFF	TGTGCCAGCAGACGGACAGGGGAGGCAGCTTTCTTT
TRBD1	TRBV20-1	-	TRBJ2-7	CSARPHRQGELSYEQYF	TGCAGTGCTAGACCTCATAGACAGGGAGAACTATCCTACGAGCAGTACTTC
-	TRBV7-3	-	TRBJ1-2	CASSLIPGGSYGYTF	TGTGCCAGCAGCTTAATTCCGGGAGGGAGCTATGGCTACACCTTC
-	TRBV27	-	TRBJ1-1	CASSSPGTSALNTEAFF	TGTGCCAGCAGTTCCCCCGGGACATCGGCCCTGAACACTGAAGCTTTCTTT
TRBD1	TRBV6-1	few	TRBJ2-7	CASSATGTGILAYEQYF	TGTGCCAGCAGTGCCACCGGGACAGGGATTCTAGCCTACGAGCAGTACTTC
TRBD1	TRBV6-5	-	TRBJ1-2	CASSSGQLNYGYTF	TGTGCCAGCAGTTCGGGACAGCTGAACTATGGCTACACCTTC
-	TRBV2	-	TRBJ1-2	CASTLGTKNPYGYTF	TGTGCCAGCACCCTCGGGACAAAAAATCCGTATGGCTACACCTTC
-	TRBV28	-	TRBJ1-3	CASSLSRVRNTIYF	TGTGCCAGCAGTTTAAGTAGGGTTAGAAACACCATATATTTT
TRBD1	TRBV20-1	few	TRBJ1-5	CSLQGGTGQNQPQHF	TGCAGTCTTCAAGGGGGGACAGGGCAGAATCAGCCCCAGCATTTT
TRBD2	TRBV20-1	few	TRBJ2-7	CSARDLSGTYEQYF	TGCAGTGCTAGAGATCTGAGCGGGACCTACGAGCAGTACTTC
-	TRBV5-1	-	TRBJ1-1	CASSLEGASGTEAFF	TGCGCCAGCAGCTTGGAAGGGGCTTCGGGCACTGAAGCTTTCTTT
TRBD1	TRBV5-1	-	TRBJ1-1	CASSSNPTGQNTEAFF	TGCGCCAGCAGCTCAAATCCGACAGGGCAGAACACTGAAGCTTTCTTT
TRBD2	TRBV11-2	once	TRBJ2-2	CASSVLAGGPGTGELFF	TGTGCCAGCAGCGTCCTAGCGGGAGGGCCGGGCACCGGGGAGCTGTTTTTT
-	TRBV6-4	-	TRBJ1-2	CASSYRGRPNKYGYTF	TGTGCCAGCAGCTACCGTGGACGGCCGAATAAATATGGCTACACCTTC
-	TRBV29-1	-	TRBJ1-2	CSVGLQVFTF	TGCAGCGTGGGATTACAGGTTTTTACCTTC
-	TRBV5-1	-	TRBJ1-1	CASSLDSPQDEAFF	TGCGCCAGCAGCTTAGACAGCCCTCAAGATGAAGCTTTCTTT
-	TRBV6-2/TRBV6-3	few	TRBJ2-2	CASSTGSRELFF	TGTGCCAGCAGTACCGGGAGTAGGGAGCTGTTTTTT
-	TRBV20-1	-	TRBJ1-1	CSASWGGDTEAFF	TGCAGTGCTAGTTGGGGGGGGGACACTGAAGCTTTCTTT
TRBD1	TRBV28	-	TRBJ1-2	CASSFRARDSSGYGYTF	TGTGCCAGCAGCTTCCGCGCGCGGGACAGCTCAGGCTATGGCTACACCTTC
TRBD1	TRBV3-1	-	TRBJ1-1	CASSFSDRGKFGTEAFF	TGTGCCAGCTCTTTCTCGGACAGGGGTAAGTTCGGCACTGAAGCTTTCTTT
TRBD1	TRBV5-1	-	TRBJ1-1	CASSEDRARAEAFF	TGCGCCAGCAGCGAGGACAGGGCGCGGGCTGAAGCTTTCTTT
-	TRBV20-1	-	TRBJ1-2	CSARHRDTTANYGYTF	TGCAGTGCTAGACACCGGGACACGACGGCCAACTATGGCTACACCTTC
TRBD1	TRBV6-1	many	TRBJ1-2	CASRHRQGAVYGYTF	TGTGCCAGCAGACATCGACAGGGGGCGGTGTATGGCTACACCTTC